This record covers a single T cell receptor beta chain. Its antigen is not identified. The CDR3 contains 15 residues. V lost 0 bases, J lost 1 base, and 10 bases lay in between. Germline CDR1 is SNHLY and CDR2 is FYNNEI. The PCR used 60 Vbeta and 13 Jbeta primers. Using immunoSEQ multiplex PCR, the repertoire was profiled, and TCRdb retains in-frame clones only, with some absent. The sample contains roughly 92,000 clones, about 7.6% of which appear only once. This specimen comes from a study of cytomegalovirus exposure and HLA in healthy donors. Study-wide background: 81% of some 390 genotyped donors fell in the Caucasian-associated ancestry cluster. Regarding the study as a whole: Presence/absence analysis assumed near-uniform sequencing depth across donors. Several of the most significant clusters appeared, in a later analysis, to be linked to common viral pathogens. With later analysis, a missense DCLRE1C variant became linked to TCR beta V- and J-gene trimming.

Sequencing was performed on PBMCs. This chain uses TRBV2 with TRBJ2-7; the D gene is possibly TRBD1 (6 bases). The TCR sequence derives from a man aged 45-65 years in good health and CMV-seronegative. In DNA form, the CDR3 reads TGTGCCAGCAGTGAAGCCAACAGGGAGTCCTACGAGCAGTACTTC. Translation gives CASSEANRESYEQYF.